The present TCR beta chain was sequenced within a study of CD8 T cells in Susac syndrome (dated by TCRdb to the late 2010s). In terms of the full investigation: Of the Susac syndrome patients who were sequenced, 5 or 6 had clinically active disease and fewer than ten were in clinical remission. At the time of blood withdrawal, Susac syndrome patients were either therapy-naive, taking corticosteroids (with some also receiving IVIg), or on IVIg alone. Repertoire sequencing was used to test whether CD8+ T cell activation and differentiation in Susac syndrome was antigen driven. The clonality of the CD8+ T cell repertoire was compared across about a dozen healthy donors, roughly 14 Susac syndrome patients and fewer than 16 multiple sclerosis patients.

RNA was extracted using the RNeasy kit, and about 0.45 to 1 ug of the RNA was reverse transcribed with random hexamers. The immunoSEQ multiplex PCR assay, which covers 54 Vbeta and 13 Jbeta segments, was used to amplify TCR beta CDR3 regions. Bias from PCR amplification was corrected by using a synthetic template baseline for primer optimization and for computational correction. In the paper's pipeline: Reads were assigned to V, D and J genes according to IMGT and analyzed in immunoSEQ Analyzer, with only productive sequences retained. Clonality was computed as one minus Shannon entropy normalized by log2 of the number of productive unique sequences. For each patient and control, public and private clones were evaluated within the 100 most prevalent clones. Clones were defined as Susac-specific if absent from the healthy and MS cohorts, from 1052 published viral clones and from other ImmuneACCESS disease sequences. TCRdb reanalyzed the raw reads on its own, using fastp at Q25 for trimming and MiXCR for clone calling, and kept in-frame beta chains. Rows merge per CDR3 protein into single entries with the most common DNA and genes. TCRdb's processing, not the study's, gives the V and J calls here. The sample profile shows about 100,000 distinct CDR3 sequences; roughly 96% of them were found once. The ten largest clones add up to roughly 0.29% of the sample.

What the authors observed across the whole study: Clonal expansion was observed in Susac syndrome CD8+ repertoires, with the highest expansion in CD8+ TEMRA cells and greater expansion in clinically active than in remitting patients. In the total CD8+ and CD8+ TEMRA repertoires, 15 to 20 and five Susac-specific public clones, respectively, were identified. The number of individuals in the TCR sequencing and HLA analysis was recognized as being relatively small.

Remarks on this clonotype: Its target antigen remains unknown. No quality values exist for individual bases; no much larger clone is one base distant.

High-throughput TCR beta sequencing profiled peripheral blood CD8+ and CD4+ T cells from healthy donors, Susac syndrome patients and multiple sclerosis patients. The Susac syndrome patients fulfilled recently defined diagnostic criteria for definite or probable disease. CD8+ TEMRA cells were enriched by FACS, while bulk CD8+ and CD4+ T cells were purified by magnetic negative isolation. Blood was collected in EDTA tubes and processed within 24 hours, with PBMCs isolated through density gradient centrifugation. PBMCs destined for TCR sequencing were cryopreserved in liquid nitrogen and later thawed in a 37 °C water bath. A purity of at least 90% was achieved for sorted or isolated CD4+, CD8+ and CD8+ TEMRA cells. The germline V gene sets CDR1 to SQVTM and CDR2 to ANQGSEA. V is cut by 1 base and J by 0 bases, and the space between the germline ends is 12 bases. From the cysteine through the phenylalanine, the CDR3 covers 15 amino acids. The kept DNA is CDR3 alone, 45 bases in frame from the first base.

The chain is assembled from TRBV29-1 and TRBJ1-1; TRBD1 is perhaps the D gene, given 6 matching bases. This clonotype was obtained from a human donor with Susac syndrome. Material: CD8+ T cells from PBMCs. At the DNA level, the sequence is TGCAGCGTTGAAGGGGGACAAAACATGAACACTGAAGCTTTCTTT. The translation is CSVEGGQNMNTEAFF.